This T cell receptor beta chain was identified in a study of PD-1 blockade in mismatch repair-deficient tumors (dated 2017 in TCRdb). About the study as a whole: Between late 2013 and 2016, the trial enrolled 86 consecutive patients with approximately twelve mismatch repair-deficient cancer types, every one of whom had been previously treated and was progressing. Tumor-associated T cell clones in the peripheral blood of patients responding to PD-1 blockade were tracked using deep sequencing of TCR CDR3 regions.

For every enrolled patient, mismatch repair deficiency was confirmed by either polymerase chain reaction or immunohistochemistry. TCR sequencing was performed for a few patients who responded to pembrolizumab therapy. The phase II trial prospectively evaluated PD-1 blockade with pembrolizumab in advanced mismatch repair-deficient cancers, independent of tissue of origin. Serial peripheral blood T cell samples were collected before and at multiple times after starting PD-1 blockade. Blood sampling times were expressed in weeks after the first pembrolizumab dose. What the study reported, not specific to this receptor: Rapid expansion after pembrolizumab followed by contraction, generally before radiologic responses, was shown by tumor-resident clones, which were often undetectable in blood before treatment.

A distance of 9 bases separates the germline ends of V and J, which lose 0 bases and 4 bases respectively. Spanning cysteine to phenylalanine, the CDR3 consists of 14 amino acids. The CDR3 DNA has 42 bases and is translated from base 1. For CDR1 and CDR2, the germline V gene (reference sequence) lists SEHNR and FQNEAQ. Regarding this clone: Its antigen is currently not known. There are no base qualities to consult, and no much larger clone falls within one base.

Library construction relied on the immunoSEQ multiplex PCR assay. The table comes from immuneACCESS by way of TCRdb, which keeps in-frame sequences with V and J called. Part of the clones is missing from these tables; in studies checked, under half for an unresolved V gene and the rest for unknown reasons. In this sample the table shows approximately 51,000 clones, around 85% of which occur a single time. Of the sample, roughly 8.8% is held by the ten largest clones. The sequenced sample was peripheral blood, obtained approximately 20 weeks after starting pembrolizumab. The receptor's source is an adult with mismatch repair-deficient cancer. The chain couples TRBV7-9 to TRBJ2-5; the D gene is not confidently resolved. This receptor has the CDR3 CASSLAPSRETQYF. The DNA sequence follows: TGTGCCAGCAGCTTAGCGCCCAGCAGAGAGACCCAGTACTTC.